Presented here are 20 T cell receptor beta chains from one specimen sequenced in a study of blood T cell repertoires in COVID-19. Clones were read by immunoSEQ multiplex PCR, and TCRdb kept only the in-frame ones, dropping some. In the table there are around 100,000 clones, about 80% of which are singletons. The source material was peripheral blood. The source of these receptors is a man aged 55-75 years with acute or convalescent COVID-19.

This clone was recorded only once. This rearrangement joins TRBV3-1 (or the pseudogene TRBV3-2) to TRBJ1-2; D uncertain. V was trimmed by 3 bases and J by 6 bases, leaving 11 bases between them. This CDR3 contains 13 residues. Looked up from germline, CDR1 is LGHDT and CDR2 is YNNKEL (reference sequence). Written as DNA, the CDR3 is TGTGCCAGCAGCCACGCCGCCCGAGATGGCTACACCTTC. Residues: CASSHAARDGYTF.

V and J are TRBV6-6 and TRBJ2-7, with D uncertain. V dropped 6 bases and J dropped 2 bases, with 8 bases sitting between them. Germline V CDR1 and CDR2: MNHNY, SVGAGI (reference sequence). The CDR3 is 12 amino acids. CDR3 residues: CASRRHTYEQYF. DNA of the CDR3: TGTGCCAGCAGGCGACACACCTACGAGCAGTACTTC.

The genes are TRBV7-2 and TRBJ2-1, with 8 bases lining up with TRBD1. Germline V gene data show CDR1 as SGHTA and CDR2 as FQGNSA. Unmatched junction bases numbered 8, after V lost 9 bases and J lost 1 base. The CDR3 covers 15 residues. The CDR3 region is CASTQGQGSYNEQFF. In DNA form, the CDR3 reads TGTGCCAGTACCCAAGGACAGGGTTCCTACAATGAGCAGTTCTTC.

J is TRBJ1-2 and V is TRBV30; the D gene is possibly TRBD1 (6 bases). V lost 3 bases to trimming and J lost 7 bases, with 12 bases between them. This CDR3 is 12 amino acids long. Germline CDR1 reads GTSNPN; CDR2 reads SVGIG (reference sequence). The CDR3 loop is CAWSTGRGGYTF. The CDR3 bases are TGTGCCTGGAGCACAGGGCGTGGTGGCTACACCTTC.

In its sample, this clone was seen a few times. This rearrangement joins TRBV6-5 to TRBJ2-7; TRBD1 matches at 8 bases. V trimming: 6 bases; J trimming: 6 bases; junction bases outside the gene matches: 10. This CDR3 has 14 amino acids. Germline V gives CDR1 MNHEY, CDR2 SVGAGI. For the CDR3, the DNA is TGTGCCAGCAGCCTCAATCAGGGGGCGGGCGAGCAGTACTTC. It is translated as CASSLNQGAGEQYF.

A few counts support this clone. The V call is TRBV3-1 (or the pseudogene TRBV3-2), the J call TRBJ2-3; a weak D match, TRBD1 (5 bases). The CDR3 has 14 residues. Germline V gene sequence: CDR1 LGHDT, CDR2 YNNKEL (reference sequence). The V gene lost 4 bases and the J gene lost 2 bases, with 10 bases spanning the gap. The CDR3 nucleotides are TGTGCCAGCAGCCCCTCGACAGACACAGATACGCAGTATTTT. It yields the protein CASSPSTDTDTQYF.

The chain links TRBV27 to TRBJ2-7; maybe TRBD1 (6 bases). V dropped 2 bases and J dropped 1 base, with 9 bases sitting between them. The CDR3 has 14 amino acids. Germline CDR1 is MNHEY and CDR2 is SMNVEV (reference sequence). The CDR3 region has the DNA TGTGCCAGCAGTTTAGGGGGCGTATCCTACGAGCAGTACTTC. Its translation is CASSLGGVSYEQYF.

The rearrangement links TRBV19 to TRBJ1-2, with TRBD1 matching 7 bases. Germline assignment: CDR1 LNHDA and CDR2 SQIVND (reference sequence). CDR3 size: 13 residues. V was clipped by 0 bases and J by 7 bases; unmatched bases: 2. The CDR3 protein is CASSIEKGAGYTF. The CDR3 nucleotides read TGTGCCAGTAGTATAGAGAAGGGGGCTGGCTACACCTTC.

There are a few counts of this clone. The chain links TRBV20-1 to TRBJ1-2, with 7 positions matching TRBD1. The V gene's germline CDR1 is DFQATT and CDR2 SNEGSKA (reference sequence). The CDR3 has 16 residues. Trimming at V came to 3 bases and at J to 5 bases, leaving 15 bases not matched to a gene. CDR3: CSASGSNRGLGYGYTF. The CDR3 coding sequence is TGCAGTGCTAGTGGGTCTAACAGGGGATTAGGGTATGGCTACACCTTC.

V usage is TRBV27 and J usage is TRBJ2-7; 7 bases align to TRBD1. Trimming removed 4 bases from V and 10 bases from J; junction bases left unmatched: 13. CDR3 length equals 14 residues. Germline V CDR1 and CDR2: MNHEY, SMNVEV (reference sequence). CDR3 sequence: CASSSGRGRIKQYF. The CDR3 DNA reads TGTGCCAGCAGTTCCGGAAGGGGGCGCATAAAACAGTACTTC.

The chain links TRBV7-2 to TRBJ1-5, with D unresolved. Germline loops: CDR1 SGHTA, CDR2 FQGNSA. The CDR3 contains 13 residues. The germline V and J ends were trimmed by 0 bases and 6 bases, with 6 bases remaining between them. As DNA, the CDR3 is TGTGCCAGCAGCTTAGCGCCGGGTCAGCCCCAGCATTTT. Amino acid sequence: CASSLAPGQPQHF.

The J gene is TRBJ2-5, the V gene TRBV3-1 (or the pseudogene TRBV3-2), with D perhaps TRBD2 (6 bases). V was cut by 0 bases and J by 8 bases, with 16 bases left in between. Germline lookup yields CDR1 LGHDT and CDR2 YNNKEL (reference sequence). The CDR3 runs 15 residues. The CDR3: CASSQEGGGLPTQYF. CDR3 in DNA: TGTGCCAGCAGCCAAGAAGGTGGGGGACTCCCCACCCAGTACTTC.

The chain uses TRBV6-5 and TRBJ1-3, with D maybe TRBD1 (5 bases). V lost 2 bases and J 0 bases, leaving 8 bases between the germline ends. Per germline, CDR1 MNHEY and CDR2 SVGAGI. The CDR3 extends over 15 amino acids. CDR3 coding DNA: TGTGCCAGCAGTTACGCAGGGAACTCTGGAAACACCATATATTTT. Protein sequence: CASSYAGNSGNTIYF.

The rearrangement links TRBV4-3 to TRBJ1-4; D possibly corresponds to TRBD1 (5 bases). Germline V gene lookup returns CDR1 LGHNA and CDR2 YSLEER. The CDR3 length is 15 residues. The germline V and J ends were trimmed by 0 bases and 7 bases, with 12 bases remaining between them. The CDR3 protein is CASSQDRGYSEKLFF. Here the CDR3 DNA reads TGCGCCAGCAGCCAAGATCGGGGGTATAGTGAAAAACTGTTTTTT.

The chain has TRBV13 and TRBJ2-7; 10 bases are a match to TRBD1. Germline V CDR1 and CDR2: PRHDT, FYEKMQ (reference sequence). Trimming at V came to 3 bases and at J to 2 bases, leaving 1 base not matched to a gene. The CDR3 is 14 amino acids. The CDR3: CASSFGTGAYEQYF. The CDR3 nucleotides are TGTGCCAGCAGCTTTGGGACAGGGGCCTACGAGCAGTACTTC.

This clone was recorded a few times. This sequence joins TRBV9 and TRBJ2-3, with D possibly matching TRBD2 (5 bases). V shed 0 bases and J shed 3 bases, with 11 bases lying between them. CDR1 is SGDLS, CDR2 YYNGEE, per germline. The CDR3 has 15 residues. The CDR3 DNA reads TGTGCCAGCAGCGTAGAAGAGGGTAGGACAGATACGCAGTATTTT. It specifies CASSVEEGRTDTQYF.

J is TRBJ1-2 and V is TRBV27; 8 positions agree with TRBD1. From germline, CDR1 is MNHEY and CDR2 SMNVEV (reference sequence). J gave up 7 bases and V 6 bases, and 13 bases lay outside the gene matches. The CDR3 consists of 15 residues. The CDR3 DNA reads TGTGCCAGCAGGCCCATCAATTCTCAGGGGGCTGGCTACACCTTC. This translates into CASRPINSQGAGYTF.

The genes are TRBV13 and TRBJ1-3; D is unresolved. The V and J ends lost 6 bases and 0 bases respectively, with 18 bases between them. The CDR3 is 17 residues long. The germline V gene has CDR1 PRHDT and CDR2 FYEKMQ (reference sequence). The CDR3: CASSLRRRVLSGNTIYF. CDR3 DNA sequence: TGTGCCAGCAGTCTTCGTAGGAGGGTACTCTCTGGAAACACCATATATTTT.

This clone was seen only a few times. The rearrangement links TRBV5-6 to TRBJ1-1; unclear D gene. The V gene's germline CDR1 is SGHDT and CDR2 YYEEEE. Trimming stripped 0 bases from V and 4 bases from J, with 10 bases between. The CDR3 has 14 residues. The CDR3 loop is CASSLAVTSTEAFF. CDR3 coding DNA: TGTGCCAGCAGCTTGGCCGTTACGAGCACTGAAGCTTTCTTT.

In DNA form, the CDR3 reads TGTGCCAGCAGCCAGACTAGTACGAACAATGAGCAGTTCTTC. Protein sequence: CASSQTSTNNEQFF. V gene TRBV9 combines with J gene TRBJ2-1, with TRBD2 as a possible D gene (6 bases). Germline V gene data show CDR1 as SGDLS and CDR2 as YYNGEE. CDR3 length: 14 amino acids. V lost 4 bases to trimming and J lost 5 bases, with 13 bases between them.